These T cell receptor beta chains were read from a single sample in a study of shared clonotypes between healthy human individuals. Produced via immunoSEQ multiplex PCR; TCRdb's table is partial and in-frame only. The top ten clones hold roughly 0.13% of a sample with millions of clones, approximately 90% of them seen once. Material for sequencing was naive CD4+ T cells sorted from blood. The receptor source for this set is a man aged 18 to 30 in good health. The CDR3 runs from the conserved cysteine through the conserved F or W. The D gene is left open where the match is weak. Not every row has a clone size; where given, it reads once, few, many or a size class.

CDR3 protein: CASSLGFLLRGANRTEAFF
CDR3 DNA: TGTGCCAGCAGCTTAGGGTTCCTCCTCCGGGGGGCGAATAGGACTGAAGCTTTCTTT
D gene: -
CDR3 length: 19
V gene: TRBV11-2
clone size: -
J gene: TRBJ1-1

CDR3 protein: CASSVGDRATWSYNEQFF
CDR3 DNA: TGTGCCAGCAGCGTAGGTGACAGGGCCACTTGGTCCTACAATGAGCAGTTCTTC
D gene: TRBD1
CDR3 length: 18
V gene: TRBV9
clone size: -
J gene: TRBJ2-1

CDR3 protein: CASSENTGGGQPQHF
CDR3 DNA: TGTGCCAGCAGTGAGAATACAGGGGGCGGGCAGCCCCAGCATTTT
D gene: TRBD1
CDR3 length: 15
V gene: TRBV6-4
clone size: -
J gene: TRBJ1-5

CDR3 protein: CASSFGLAGATEQFF
CDR3 DNA: TGCGCCAGCAGCTTTGGACTAGCGGGAGCCACTGAGCAGTTCTTC
D gene: TRBD2
CDR3 length: 15
V gene: TRBV5-1
clone size: once
J gene: TRBJ2-1

CDR3 protein: CSAQGNEKLFF
CDR3 DNA: TGCAGTGCCCAGGGTAATGAAAAACTGTTTTTT
D gene: -
CDR3 length: 11
V gene: TRBV20-1
clone size: -
J gene: TRBJ1-4

CDR3 protein: CASSPKYDCF
CDR3 DNA: TGTGCCAGCAGCCCAAAATATGACTGTTTT
D gene: -
CDR3 length: 10
V gene: TRBV9
clone size: -
J gene: TRBJ1-4

CDR3 protein: CASSPLLAAQETQYF
CDR3 DNA: TGTGCCAGCTCACCGTTACTAGCGGCACAAGAGACCCAGTACTTC
D gene: TRBD2
CDR3 length: 15
V gene: TRBV18
clone size: -
J gene: TRBJ2-5

CDR3 protein: CASSLRLPGHEQYF
CDR3 DNA: TGTGCCAGCAGTTTACGTCTGCCCGGCCACGAGCAGTACTTC
D gene: -
CDR3 length: 14
V gene: TRBV28
clone size: -
J gene: TRBJ2-7

CDR3 protein: CASSTEGARGYEQYF
CDR3 DNA: TGTGCCAGCAGCACCGAAGGTGCCCGAGGCTACGAGCAGTACTTC
D gene: -
CDR3 length: 15
V gene: TRBV5-4
clone size: -
J gene: TRBJ2-7

CDR3 protein: CASSSDRGGETQYF
CDR3 DNA: TGTGCCAGCAGTTCGGACAGGGGCGGGGAGACCCAGTACTTC
D gene: TRBD1
CDR3 length: 14
V gene: TRBV7-2
clone size: -
J gene: TRBJ2-5

CDR3 protein: CASSPSGPGANVLTF
CDR3 DNA: TGTGCCAGCAGCCCAAGCGGGCCTGGGGCCAACGTCCTGACTTTC
D gene: -
CDR3 length: 15
V gene: TRBV7-3
clone size: -
J gene: TRBJ2-6

CDR3 protein: CASSQGNGELFF
CDR3 DNA: TGTGCCAGCAGCCAGGGTAACGGGGAGCTGTTTTTT
D gene: -
CDR3 length: 12
V gene: TRBV6-5
clone size: few
J gene: TRBJ2-2

CDR3 protein: CASSPLRANTGELFF
CDR3 DNA: TGTGCCAGCTCACCACTCCGGGCCAACACCGGGGAGCTGTTTTTT
D gene: -
CDR3 length: 15
V gene: TRBV18
clone size: -
J gene: TRBJ2-2

CDR3 protein: CASSQTGTGDGSSYNSPLHF
CDR3 DNA: TGCGCCAGCAGCCAGACCGGGACAGGGGACGGTAGCTCCTATAATTCACCCCTCCACTTT
D gene: TRBD1
CDR3 length: 20
V gene: TRBV4-1
clone size: -
J gene: TRBJ1-6

CDR3 protein: CASSLGPGEQFF
CDR3 DNA: TGTGCCAGCAGCTTAGGCCCTGGTGAGCAGTTCTTC
D gene: -
CDR3 length: 12
V gene: TRBV11-2
clone size: -
J gene: TRBJ2-1

CDR3 protein: CASSLRGTRNTGELFF
CDR3 DNA: TGCGCCAGCAGCCTGCGAGGGACAAGGAACACCGGGGAGCTGTTTTTT
D gene: -
CDR3 length: 16
V gene: TRBV5-1
clone size: -
J gene: TRBJ2-2

CDR3 protein: CASSPGFRDTEAFF
CDR3 DNA: TGTGCCAGCTCACCAGGGTTCAGGGACACTGAAGCTTTCTTT
D gene: -
CDR3 length: 14
V gene: TRBV18
clone size: -
J gene: TRBJ1-1

CDR3 protein: CTSSQKWKREGSTDTQYF
CDR3 DNA: TGCACCAGCAGCCAGAAGTGGAAGCGGGAGGGGAGCACAGATACGCAGTATTTT
D gene: -
CDR3 length: 18
V gene: TRBV1
clone size: -
J gene: TRBJ2-3

CDR3 protein: CASSLGGGEKLFF
CDR3 DNA: TGTGCCAGCAGTTTAGGAGGTGGTGAAAAACTGTTTTTT
D gene: -
CDR3 length: 13
V gene: TRBV6-5
clone size: -
J gene: TRBJ1-4

CDR3 protein: CASSKGGDTDTQYF
CDR3 DNA: TGTGCCAGCAGTAAAGGCGGGGACACAGATACGCAGTATTTT
D gene: -
CDR3 length: 14
V gene: TRBV6-1
clone size: -
J gene: TRBJ2-3

CDR3 protein: CASSSTGTGPPDTQYF
CDR3 DNA: TGTGCCAGCAGTTCTACTGGGACAGGGCCTCCAGATACGCAGTATTTT
D gene: TRBD1
CDR3 length: 16
V gene: TRBV6-5
clone size: -
J gene: TRBJ2-3

CDR3 protein: CASSIDLHEQYF
CDR3 DNA: TGTGCCAGCAGCATTGACCTCCACGAGCAGTACTTC
D gene: -
CDR3 length: 12
V gene: TRBV11-2
clone size: -
J gene: TRBJ2-7

CDR3 protein: CASSPGTVNQPQHF
CDR3 DNA: TGTGCCAGCAGCCCAGGGACAGTCAATCAGCCCCAGCATTTT
D gene: TRBD1
CDR3 length: 14
V gene: TRBV7-9
clone size: few
J gene: TRBJ1-5

CDR3 protein: CASSWRAFYEQYF
CDR3 DNA: TGTGCCAGCTCATGGAGAGCCTTCTACGAGCAGTACTTC
D gene: -
CDR3 length: 13
V gene: TRBV18
clone size: once
J gene: TRBJ2-7

CDR3 protein: CASSEVGNDQPQHF
CDR3 DNA: TGTGCCAGCAGTGAAGTTGGAAACGATCAGCCCCAGCATTTT
D gene: -
CDR3 length: 14
V gene: TRBV25-1
clone size: -
J gene: TRBJ1-5

CDR3 protein: CASSSRGNTEAFF
CDR3 DNA: TGTGCCAGTAGTAGCAGAGGGAACACTGAAGCTTTCTTT
D gene: -
CDR3 length: 13
V gene: TRBV19
clone size: -
J gene: TRBJ1-1

CDR3 protein: CASGPNPGQGTTNEKLFF
CDR3 DNA: TGTGCCAGCGGGCCGAACCCGGGACAGGGTACAACTAATGAAAAACTGTTTTTT
D gene: TRBD1
CDR3 length: 18
V gene: TRBV11-2
clone size: -
J gene: TRBJ1-4

CDR3 protein: CASSSGLASYNEQFF
CDR3 DNA: TGTGCCAGCAGCTCCGGACTAGCTTCGTACAATGAGCAGTTCTTC
D gene: TRBD2
CDR3 length: 15
V gene: TRBV7-6
clone size: -
J gene: TRBJ2-1

CDR3 protein: CASSIRQYSYNEQFF
CDR3 DNA: TGTGCCAGTAGTATCCGACAGTACTCCTACAATGAGCAGTTCTTC
D gene: -
CDR3 length: 15
V gene: TRBV19
clone size: -
J gene: TRBJ2-1

CDR3 protein: CASRGSESTDTQYF
CDR3 DNA: TGTGCCAGTAGGGGGTCAGAAAGCACAGATACGCAGTATTTT
D gene: -
CDR3 length: 14
V gene: TRBV19
clone size: -
J gene: TRBJ2-3

CDR3 protein: CASSQNPTGFSGNTIYF
CDR3 DNA: TGCGCCAGCAGCCAAAATCCGACAGGGTTCTCTGGAAACACCATATATTTT
D gene: TRBD1
CDR3 length: 17
V gene: TRBV4-1
clone size: -
J gene: TRBJ1-3

CDR3 protein: CASSPEGSNTGELFF
CDR3 DNA: TGTGCCAGCAGCCCCGAGGGATCGAACACCGGGGAGCTGTTTTTT
D gene: -
CDR3 length: 15
V gene: TRBV6-6
clone size: -
J gene: TRBJ2-2

CDR3 protein: CASSLGQGLYEQYF
CDR3 DNA: TGTGCCAGCAGCCTAGGACAGGGGCTCTACGAGCAGTACTTC
D gene: TRBD1
CDR3 length: 14
V gene: TRBV5-4
clone size: -
J gene: TRBJ2-7

CDR3 protein: CASSEGANYGYTF
CDR3 DNA: TGCGCCAGCAGCGAGGGGGCTAACTATGGCTACACCTTC
D gene: -
CDR3 length: 13
V gene: TRBV5-1
clone size: -
J gene: TRBJ1-2

CDR3 protein: CASSQDRGGLFSGNTIYF
CDR3 DNA: TGTGCCAGCAGCCAAGATCGTGGGGGACTGTTCTCTGGAAACACCATATATTTT
D gene: -
CDR3 length: 18
V gene: TRBV14
clone size: -
J gene: TRBJ1-3

CDR3 protein: CASSESMQPQHF
CDR3 DNA: TGCGCCAGCAGTGAGTCGATGCAGCCCCAGCATTTT
D gene: -
CDR3 length: 12
V gene: TRBV10-2
clone size: few
J gene: TRBJ1-5

CDR3 protein: CASSLRTTSGRYNEQFF
CDR3 DNA: TGTGCCAGCAGCTTGCGAACGACTAGCGGGAGGTACAATGAGCAGTTCTTC
D gene: TRBD2
CDR3 length: 17
V gene: TRBV5-6
clone size: -
J gene: TRBJ2-1

CDR3 protein: CASGLPEAYQETQYF
CDR3 DNA: TGTGCTAGTGGTTTGCCCGAGGCGTACCAAGAGACCCAGTACTTC
D gene: -
CDR3 length: 15
V gene: TRBV12-5
clone size: -
J gene: TRBJ2-5

CDR3 protein: CASSVGTSSYEQYF
CDR3 DNA: TGTGCCAGCAGTGTTGGGACAAGCTCCTACGAGCAGTACTTC
D gene: -
CDR3 length: 14
V gene: TRBV2
clone size: -
J gene: TRBJ2-7

CDR3 protein: CASSLSGTGEKLFF
CDR3 DNA: TGTGCCAGCAGCTTGTCCGGGACAGGTGAAAAACTGTTTTTT
D gene: TRBD1
CDR3 length: 14
V gene: TRBV7-2
clone size: -
J gene: TRBJ1-4

CDR3 protein: CASSPGTGGHGNQPQHF
CDR3 DNA: TGTGCCAGCAGTCCAGGGACAGGGGGCCATGGCAATCAGCCCCAGCATTTT
D gene: TRBD1
CDR3 length: 17
V gene: TRBV7-9
clone size: once
J gene: TRBJ1-5

CDR3 protein: CASSLRDREYGYTF
CDR3 DNA: TGTGCCAGCAGCCTCCGGGACAGGGAATATGGCTACACCTTC
D gene: TRBD1
CDR3 length: 14
V gene: TRBV5-6
clone size: -
J gene: TRBJ1-2

CDR3 protein: CASSPYRDFSSYEQYF
CDR3 DNA: TGTGCCAGCTCACCATACCGGGACTTTAGCTCCTACGAGCAGTACTTC
D gene: -
CDR3 length: 16
V gene: TRBV18
clone size: -
J gene: TRBJ2-7

CDR3 protein: CASSEDRTGGGKTQYF
CDR3 DNA: TGTGCCAGCAGTGAAGATCGGACAGGGGGCGGCAAGACCCAGTACTTC
D gene: TRBD1
CDR3 length: 16
V gene: TRBV25-1
clone size: once
J gene: TRBJ2-5

CDR3 protein: CASSPFPNQPQHF
CDR3 DNA: TGTGCCAGCAGCCCTTTTCCAAATCAGCCCCAGCATTTT
D gene: -
CDR3 length: 13
V gene: TRBV14
clone size: -
J gene: TRBJ1-5

CDR3 protein: CASSYSPTGPGELFF
CDR3 DNA: TGTGCCAGCAGTTACTCCCCTACAGGGCCCGGGGAGCTGTTTTTT
D gene: -
CDR3 length: 15
V gene: TRBV6-5
clone size: -
J gene: TRBJ2-2

CDR3 protein: CATSRVPSGIYEQYF
CDR3 DNA: TGTGCCACCAGCAGAGTTCCTAGCGGGATCTACGAGCAGTACTTC
D gene: TRBD2
CDR3 length: 15
V gene: TRBV15
clone size: -
J gene: TRBJ2-7

CDR3 protein: CASSYSRIQADTQYF
CDR3 DNA: TGTGCCAGCAGTTACTCGAGGATTCAGGCAGATACGCAGTATTTT
D gene: -
CDR3 length: 15
V gene: TRBV6-6
clone size: -
J gene: TRBJ2-3

CDR3 protein: CASSLVWVSGLTDTQYF
CDR3 DNA: TGTGCCAGCAGCTTAGTTTGGGTTAGCGGGCTCACAGATACGCAGTATTTT
D gene: TRBD2
CDR3 length: 17
V gene: TRBV7-2
clone size: -
J gene: TRBJ2-3

CDR3 protein: CASSQGDSFNQPQHF
CDR3 DNA: TGCGCCAGCAGCCAAGGTGACAGCTTCAATCAGCCCCAGCATTTT
D gene: -
CDR3 length: 15
V gene: TRBV4-1
clone size: -
J gene: TRBJ1-5

CDR3 protein: CASSPTKDETEAFF
CDR3 DNA: TGTGCCAGCAGCCCAACAAAGGACGAGACTGAAGCTTTCTTT
D gene: -
CDR3 length: 14
V gene: TRBV7-3
clone size: -
J gene: TRBJ1-1

CDR3 protein: CASMGPGDTGELFF
CDR3 DNA: TGTGCCAGTATGGGACCTGGGGACACCGGGGAGCTGTTTTTT
D gene: -
CDR3 length: 14
V gene: TRBV19
clone size: -
J gene: TRBJ2-2

CDR3 protein: CASSSRDQPQHF
CDR3 DNA: TGTGCCAGCAGTTCGAGGGATCAGCCCCAGCATTTT
D gene: -
CDR3 length: 12
V gene: TRBV28
clone size: -
J gene: TRBJ1-5

CDR3 protein: CALGDRGREQYF
CDR3 DNA: TGTGCCCTGGGAGACAGGGGTCGCGAGCAGTACTTC
D gene: TRBD1
CDR3 length: 12
V gene: TRBV28
clone size: once
J gene: TRBJ2-7